A selection of T cell receptor beta chains follows, all from one sample in a study of T cell responses to AZD1222 COVID-19 vaccine. The repertoire was sequenced with immunoSEQ multiplex PCR; TCRdb's copy has only in-frame clones and lacks some. The sample lists roughly 150,000 clones, 93% occurring once. Sequencing used peripheral blood, obtained on day 0 of AZD1222 vaccination. These TCRs come from an adult in good health. Both conserved end residues are part of each CDR3. The order of the fields is D gene, clone size, V gene, J gene, CDR3 protein. D genes are given only for firm matches. Where a row states a size, it is once, few, many or the class of an expanded clone; other rows omit it.

>NA|NA|TRBV21-1|TRBJ1-5
CASTPGQGDHQPQHF
>TRBD1|once|TRBV12-5|TRBJ1-2
CASGSRDRGRFGYTF
>NA|NA|TRBV18|TRBJ2-7
CASSQGRDEQYF
>TRBD1|NA|TRBV6-4|TRBJ1-5
CAPQPGQGRNQPQHF
>NA|NA|TRBV5-1|TRBJ2-1
CASSLGWGTGNEQFF
>NA|NA|TRBV27|TRBJ2-5
CASSSPGTATLQETQYF
>TRBD2|NA|TRBV19|TRBJ2-3
CASGPTAGVDTDTQYF
>TRBD1|NA|TRBV6-2/TRBV6-3|TRBJ1-2
CASSPGQGRWGYTF
>NA|NA|TRBV5-6|TRBJ2-3
CASSYTGPDTQYF
>NA|NA|TRBV15|TRBJ2-2
CATSRDFSGNTGELFF
>NA|NA|TRBV27|TRBJ1-5
CASSSTHSNQPQHF
>NA|NA|TRBV4-2|TRBJ1-1
CASSQDPQGYTEAFF
>NA|NA|TRBV23-1|TRBJ1-1
CASSQPKRTRDTEAFF
>TRBD1|NA|TRBV24-1|TRBJ1-2
CATSARTGVVYGYTF
>TRBD1|NA|TRBV6-5|TRBJ1-4
CASSYRQGLSEKLFF
>NA|NA|TRBV7-9|TRBJ2-7
CASRQLYEQYF
>NA|NA|TRBV28|TRBJ1-1
CASSSYGANTEAFF
>TRBD1|NA|TRBV5-6|TRBJ1-2
CASNLRWDSHYGYTF
>NA|NA|TRBV15|TRBJ2-1
CATSTQIRNEQFF
>TRBD1|NA|TRBV29-1|TRBJ1-2
CSVTTGGGGYTF
>TRBD2|NA|TRBV5-4|TRBJ2-7
CASSYTGLVSGYEQYF
>NA|NA|TRBV5-5|TRBJ2-1
CASSFYGSAYNEQFF
>NA|NA|TRBV18|TRBJ1-3
CASSPEAASSGNTIYF
>TRBD1|NA|TRBV5-1|TRBJ1-4
CASSMRPTGFGEKLFF
>NA|NA|TRBV5-4|TRBJ2-2
CASSLKANTGELFF
>NA|NA|TRBV7-9|TRBJ2-3
CASSFQGYSTDTQYF
>NA|NA|TRBV4-2|TRBJ1-2
CASSQDQADGYTF
>NA|once|TRBV3-1/TRBV3-2|TRBJ2-5
CASSQEAQPGETQYF
>NA|NA|TRBV6-6|TRBJ1-4
CASSPIEGEKLFF
>NA|NA|TRBV19|TRBJ1-1
CASRQANTEAFF
>TRBD1|NA|TRBV6-5|TRBJ1-2
CASSLGQANYGYTF
>TRBD2|NA|TRBV6-5|TRBJ2-7
CASRLAGPYEQYF
>NA|once|TRBV12-3/TRBV12-4|TRBJ2-1
CASSSRAYNEQFF
>NA|NA|TRBV7-6|TRBJ2-3
CASTWGGPPSLYTQYF
>TRBD1|once|TRBV13|TRBJ1-1
CASSLDRGDTEAFF
>TRBD2|NA|TRBV5-8|TRBJ2-7
CASSLAGTSGFYEQYF
>NA|NA|TRBV3-1/TRBV3-2|TRBJ2-3
CASSHVGDTQYF
>TRBD1|once|TRBV6-1|TRBJ2-7
CASSERQGLSSYEQYF
>NA|NA|TRBV7-6|TRBJ2-7
CASSLQGGPYEQYF
>NA|NA|TRBV5-1|TRBJ2-7
CASSVPGALYEQYF
>NA|NA|TRBV5-1|TRBJ2-2
CASSLALATYTGELFF
>NA|NA|TRBV6-2/TRBV6-3|TRBJ2-7
CASSYSRLSYEQYF
>TRBD2|NA|TRBV28|TRBJ2-1
CASSHGTSGVNEQFF
>NA|NA|TRBV4-1|TRBJ2-5
CASSQDQAGRGETQYF
>TRBD1|NA|TRBV5-1|TRBJ1-1
CASSLGQGGKNTEAFF
>TRBD2|NA|TRBV19|TRBJ2-7
CASSASGSYEQYF
>NA|NA|TRBV28|TRBJ1-4
CASSLLWGADNEKLFF
>TRBD1|once|TRBV18|TRBJ1-1
CASSPGQGAKTEAFF
>TRBD1|NA|TRBV2|TRBJ2-1
CASSETGLPYNEQFF
>NA|NA|TRBV27|TRBJ2-4
CASSPPGHANIQYF
>TRBD1|few|TRBV19|TRBJ1-2
CASAPGQGFGGYTF
>NA|NA|TRBV7-9|TRBJ1-2
CASSLAGGDGYTF